This paragraph covers one T cell receptor (beta chain) sequence. This sample was included in a study of blood T cell repertoires in COVID-19. For the study at large: Whether acute or convalescent, the COVID-19 samples came from the United States, Italy and Spain. T cells, B-cell-depleted T cells, or PBMCs supplied cDNA or gDNA.

In germline, CDR1 is MNHNS, CDR2 SASEGT. Trimming took 0 bases from V and 4 from J, leaving 18 bases between them. This CDR3 contains 18 residues. In the original processing: Amplification with reference gene primers provided the estimates of nucleated cell counts. Some clones are missing from TCRdb's copy, which holds only in-frame ones; the method was immunoSEQ multiplex PCR. The V and J calls and clone size are taken from that table; D and trimming were inferred from the DNA. Of approximately 300,000 clones in the sample, 88% were seen once. The chain is built from TRBV6-1 and TRBJ1-4; a weak D match, TRBD1 (6 bases). Sequences were obtained from peripheral blood. This receptor was taken from a woman in her forties or fifties with active or convalescent COVID-19. The CDR3 nucleotides read TGTGCCAGCAGTGAAGCCTTTGTATGGCACAGGGATAATGAAAAACTGTTTTTT. It yields the protein CASSEAFVWHRDNEKLFF.